These T cell receptor beta chains were read from a single sample in a study of cytomegalovirus exposure and HLA in healthy donors. The table came from immunoSEQ multiplex PCR; TCRdb's copy has only in-frame clones and leaves some out. This sample's table has tens of thousands of clones. The sequenced sample consisted of PBMCs. The receptors here all came from a man aged 50 to 59 in good health and CMV-seronegative. The CDR3 runs from the conserved cysteine through the conserved F or W. D genes are given only for firm matches.

v_gene: TRBV18
j_gene: TRBJ2-5
d_gene: .
CDR3nt: TGTGCCAGCTCACCGCGTAATTCCCGGCAGGGCCAAGAGACCCAGTACTTC
CDR3aa: CASSPRNSRQGQETQYF

v_gene: TRBV6-5
j_gene: TRBJ1-1
d_gene: TRBD1
CDR3nt: TGTGCCAGCAGTTTAGGGACAGGTTATAACACTGAAGCTTTCTTT
CDR3aa: CASSLGTGYNTEAFF

v_gene: TRBV11-2
j_gene: TRBJ1-5
d_gene: TRBD1
CDR3nt: TGTGCCAGCAGCTCTGGGACAGCCTCCCAGCCCCAGCATTTT
CDR3aa: CASSSGTASQPQHF

v_gene: TRBV25-1
j_gene: TRBJ2-7
d_gene: .
CDR3nt: TGTGCCAGCAGTTTGGACAGCTACGAGCAGTACTTC
CDR3aa: CASSLDSYEQYF

v_gene: TRBV10-1
j_gene: TRBJ1-4
d_gene: .
CDR3nt: TGCGCCAGCAGCCACCCATTTACACAGGGCCCCCGAGCTCTTAATGAAAAACTGTTTTTT
CDR3aa: CASSHPFTQGPRALNEKLFF

v_gene: TRBV9
j_gene: TRBJ2-2
d_gene: TRBD1
CDR3nt: TGTGCCAGCAGCGAGAGGGGGCGTATTGGCACCGGGGAGCTGTTTTTT
CDR3aa: CASSERGRIGTGELFF

v_gene: TRBV18
j_gene: TRBJ2-7
d_gene: .
CDR3nt: TGTGCCAGCTCAACTGCGAACTACGAGCAGTACTTC
CDR3aa: CASSTANYEQYF

v_gene: TRBV6-5
j_gene: TRBJ1-3
d_gene: .
CDR3nt: TGTGCCAGCAGTTACGGACGGGGGATCCAAAACACCATATATTTT
CDR3aa: CASSYGRGIQNTIYF

v_gene: TRBV7-9
j_gene: TRBJ2-3
d_gene: TRBD2
CDR3nt: TGTGCCAGCAGCGTCGGGACTAGCGGGGTGGGAGATACGCAGTATTTT
CDR3aa: CASSVGTSGVGDTQYF

v_gene: TRBV6-1
j_gene: TRBJ1-4
d_gene: TRBD1
CDR3nt: TGTGCCAGCAGTGATGGACAGGGGGTTAGCGAAAAACTGTTTTTT
CDR3aa: CASSDGQGVSEKLFF

v_gene: TRBV7-2
j_gene: TRBJ2-5
d_gene: .
CDR3nt: TGTGCCAGCAGCCCGAGGACTCTAGGGACCCAGTACTTC
CDR3aa: CASSPRTLGTQYF

v_gene: TRBV7-3
j_gene: TRBJ2-2
d_gene: .
CDR3nt: TGTGCCAGCAGTAGAAGAACCGGGGAGCTGTTTTTT
CDR3aa: CASSRRTGELFF

v_gene: TRBV11-2
j_gene: TRBJ1-1
d_gene: .
CDR3nt: TGTGCCAGCAGCTTGAGGGAGAACACTGAAGCTTTCTTT
CDR3aa: CASSLRENTEAFF

v_gene: TRBV18
j_gene: TRBJ2-7
d_gene: .
CDR3nt: TGTGCCAGCTCTGGGGCCCCCTCCTACGAGCAGTACTTC
CDR3aa: CASSGAPSYEQYF

v_gene: TRBV9
j_gene: TRBJ2-5
d_gene: .
CDR3nt: TGTGCCAGCAGCGTGGCGGGGGCCGGATACCAAGAGACCCAGTACTTC
CDR3aa: CASSVAGAGYQETQYF

v_gene: TRBV10-2
j_gene: TRBJ2-7
d_gene: .
CDR3nt: TGCGCCAGCAGTGAGTCGGGGGGGCGGGGGCCCTACGAGCAGTACTTC
CDR3aa: CASSESGGRGPYEQYF

v_gene: TRBV5-6
j_gene: TRBJ1-5
d_gene: TRBD1
CDR3nt: TGTGCCAGCAGCTTCGGACAGGGGGCGATGGGGAATCAGCCCCAGCATTTT
CDR3aa: CASSFGQGAMGNQPQHF

v_gene: TRBV6-5
j_gene: TRBJ2-7
d_gene: TRBD2
CDR3nt: TGTGCCAGCACGATGACTAGCGGGGGACTCTACGAGCAGTACTTC
CDR3aa: CASTMTSGGLYEQYF

v_gene: TRBV6-1
j_gene: TRBJ2-5
d_gene: TRBD2
CDR3nt: TGTGCCAGCAGTGAAGAGGCTAGCGGGGGCTTGTACCAAGAGACCCAGTACTTC
CDR3aa: CASSEEASGGLYQETQYF

v_gene: TRBV5-1
j_gene: TRBJ2-1
d_gene: TRBD1
CDR3nt: TGCGCCAGCAGCTTGCAAGGGGGCCGAGTCAATGAGCAGTTCTTC
CDR3aa: CASSLQGGRVNEQFF

v_gene: TRBV6-1
j_gene: TRBJ2-7
d_gene: .
CDR3nt: TGTGCCAGCAGGATTATACAGGGCGGTGAGCAGTACTTC
CDR3aa: CASRIIQGGEQYF

v_gene: TRBV4-1
j_gene: TRBJ1-3
d_gene: .
CDR3nt: TGCGCCAGCAGCCAAGACGGGCAGGGCCCTGGAAACACCATATATTTT
CDR3aa: CASSQDGQGPGNTIYF